One and the same sample provided the 30 T cell receptor beta chains below, sequenced in a study of low-dose radiotherapy and immunotherapy resistance in tumors. Regarding time point: after trial treatment. Treatment described: LDRT plus nivolumab, ipilimumab, low-dose cyclophosphamide and aspirin (RACIN trial). First-strand cDNA used TRAV- and TRBV-specific primers, covering alpha and beta chains. It was with a constant-region primer and a V-primer adapter that TCRs were amplified over 20 PCR cycles. TCRdb re-derived calls from the reads in MiXCR, one entry per CDR3 protein. The repertoire holds under 95,000 distinct CDR3 sequences, with over 15% as singletons. Material: PBMCs, obtained after low-dose radiotherapy plus immunotherapy. The receptors were sampled from a male donor with prostate cancer.

This clonotype was seen ten or more times. The V gene is TRBV29-1, the J gene TRBJ1-1; no definite D call. This CDR3 has 12 residues. The V end was cut by 4 bases, the J end by 2 bases, with 8 bases between. Germline CDR1 and CDR2: SQVTM and ANQGSEA. The CDR3 nucleotides read TGCAGCGTTGCTCGCAGTAACACTGAAGCTTTCTTT. This codes for CSVARSNTEAFF.

Ten or more counts support this clonotype. The CDR3 spells CASSLRAVSVGANTGELFF. CDR3 in DNA: TGTGCCAGCAGCTTAAGAGCGGTTAGCGTAGGCGCGAACACCGGGGAGCTGTTTTTT. The rearrangement links TRBV7-2 to TRBJ2-2, with D possibly being TRBD2 (5 bases). The germline CDR1 and CDR2 sequences are SGHTA and FQGNSA. V was pared by 2 bases and J by 0 bases, with 19 bases between. The CDR3 is made up of 19 amino acids.

This clonotype showed up many times. The J gene is TRBJ2-7, the V gene TRBV29-1; D unclear. The ends were cut back, 2 bases at V and 0 bases at J, with 8 bases in the middle. Germline V lookup: CDR1 SQVTM, CDR2 ANQGSEA. The CDR3 length is 13 residues. The CDR3 sequence is CSVESPNSYEQYF. CDR3 sequence (DNA): TGCAGCGTTGAATCCCCTAACTCCTACGAGCAGTACTTC.

Many counts were recorded for this clonotype. The chain is built from TRBV7-2 and TRBJ2-1, with D perhaps matching TRBD2 (5 bases). With 1 base removed from V and 9 bases from J, the gap between germline ends came to 10 bases. The CDR3 sequence is 13 residues long. CDR1 is SGHTA, CDR2 FQGNSA, per germline. The DNA for the CDR3 is TGTGCCAGCAGCTTAGTGATGAGGGTTGAGCAGTTCTTC. This codes for CASSLVMRVEQFF.

This clonotype has more than one count but fewer than ten. The CDR3 sequence: CASSLRVTGGEQYF. CDR3 DNA sequence: TGTGCCAGCAGCCTCCGTGTGACAGGGGGCGAGCAGTACTTC. The chain joins TRBV7-2 to TRBJ2-7; 9 bases align to TRBD1. Germline V gene lookup returns CDR1 SGHTA and CDR2 FQGNSA. The CDR3 covers 14 residues. V gave up 5 bases and J gave up 6 bases; unmatched junction bases: 8.

This clonotype was seen at least ten times. The CDR3 sequence: CATSNSPSSYNEQFF. The CDR3, as DNA: TGTGCCACCAGCAACTCTCCCAGCTCCTACAATGAGCAGTTCTTC. The V gene is TRBV15, the J gene TRBJ2-1; D uncertain. The CDR3 spans 15 residues. V was pared by 4 bases and J by 0 bases, with 10 bases between. Germline V CDR1 and CDR2: LNHNV, YYDKDF (reference sequence).

Remarks on this clonotype: A read error likely explains this, since a far larger clone differs by one base. The CDR3 coding sequence is TGCGCCAGCAGCCAAGACTCCAGGGAGTTCTACGAGCAGTTCTTC. It translates to CASSQDSREFYEQFF. The gene calls are TRBV4-1 and TRBJ2-1, with D possibly called TRBD1 or TRBD2 (5 bases each). Germline CDR1 is MGHRA and CDR2 is YSYEKL. V lost 0 bases and J 10 bases, leaving 16 bases between the germline ends. This CDR3 has 15 amino acids.

This clonotype occurred many times. V and J are TRBV12-3 or TRBV12-4 and TRBJ1-1; D is perhaps TRBD1 (5 bases). The CDR3 loop spans 14 amino acids. V lost 6 bases, J lost 8 bases, and 19 bases lay in between. The CDR3 sequence is CASSTQVKLGEAFF. DNA of the CDR3: TGTGCCAGCAGCACACAGGTGAAATTGGGGGAAGCTTTCTTT.

This sequence joins TRBV28 and TRBJ2-7; D gene unclear. Trimming shortened V by 3 bases and J by 6 bases, and 6 bases separated the two germline ends. The CDR3 has 11 residues. Germline V gene sequence: CDR1 MDHEN, CDR2 SYDVKM. The CDR3 here is CASSLLGEQYF. DNA of the CDR3: TGTGCCAGCAGTTTGTTGGGCGAGCAGTACTTC.

This clonotype has a count of ten or more. The J gene is TRBJ1-5, the V gene TRBV20-1; weak D call: TRBD1 (5 bases). V gave up 3 bases and J gave up 1 base, with 10 bases separating them. CDR1 DFQATT and CDR2 SNEGSKA come from the germline V gene (reference sequence). CDR3 length: 14 residues. The CDR3 sequence: CSASPGTSNQPQHF. DNA for the CDR3: TGCAGTGCTAGCCCCGGGACGAGCAATCAGCCCCAGCATTTT.

This clonotype turned up a few times. The rearrangement uses TRBV6-2 or TRBV6-3 and TRBJ2-5; D perhaps matches TRBD2 (6 bases). The CDR3 extends over 14 amino acids. The V end lost 7 bases, the J end lost 1 base, and 13 bases lay between the germline ends. Germline V gene lookup returns CDR1 MNHEY and CDR2 SVGEGT. The CDR3 is CASIERDFQETQYF. DNA for the CDR3: TGTGCCAGCATCGAAAGGGACTTCCAAGAGACCCAGTACTTC.

This clonotype was seen many times. CDR3 amino acids: CASSSWLGQETQYF. In DNA form, the CDR3 reads TGTGCCAGCAGTTCTTGGCTTGGCCAAGAGACCCAGTACTTC. This rearrangement joins TRBV28 to TRBJ2-5; no firm D call. This CDR3 spans 14 amino acids. Germline CDR1 reads MDHEN; CDR2 reads SYDVKM. V was pared by 4 bases and J by 1 base, with 10 bases between. The whole variable domain, filled in from reference TRBV28 and TRBJ2-5, reads DVKVTQSSRYLVKRTGEKVFLECVQDMDHENMFWYRQDPGLGLRLIYFSYDVKMKEKGDIPEGYSVSREKKERFSLILESASTNQTSMYLCASSSWLGQETQYFGPGTRLLVL.

This clonotype was observed at least ten times. This rearrangement joins TRBV7-6 to TRBJ1-1, with D unclear. Trimming took 5 bases from V and 8 from J, leaving 9 bases between them. The germline V gene encodes CDR1 SGHVS and CDR2 FNYEAQ. The CDR3 is 11 amino acids. The CDR3 region has the DNA TGTGCCAGCAGCCAAGGGAAGGAAGCTTTCTTT. It codes for CASSQGKEAFF.

Many counts were recorded for this clonotype. J is TRBJ2-1 and V is TRBV27, with D possibly matching TRBD1 (6 bases). The CDR3 is made up of 15 amino acids. Trimming stripped 2 bases from V and 6 bases from J, with 14 bases between. Germline lookup yields CDR1 MNHEY and CDR2 SMNVEV (reference sequence). CDR3 protein: CASSLGQGRINEQFF. The DNA of the CDR3 is TGTGCCAGCAGTTTAGGTCAGGGGCGGATCAATGAGCAGTTCTTC.

This clonotype was picked up many times. CDR3 sequence (DNA): TGCGCCAGCAGCTCCCGGGACAACCCCTACGAGCAGTACTTC. The encoded protein is CASSSRDNPYEQYF. The J gene is TRBJ2-7, the V gene TRBV5-1; tentatively, D is TRBD1 (6 bases). The length of the CDR3 is 14 residues. The germline V gene encodes CDR1 SGHRS and CDR2 YFSETQ. The V end lost 3 bases, the J end lost 2 bases, and 12 bases lay between the germline ends.

This clonotype was observed a handful of times. The V gene is TRBV4-3, the J gene TRBJ1-5; D gene uncertain. Germline V gives CDR1 LGHNA, CDR2 YSLEER. This CDR3 is 15 amino acids long. V was cut by 0 bases and J by 0 bases, with 6 bases left in between. The CDR3 coding sequence is TGCGCCAGCAGCCAAGAAGCAAATAGCAATCAGCCCCAGCATTTT. It yields the protein CASSQEANSNQPQHF.

This clonotype was seen repeatedly, ten times or more. The V gene is TRBV27, the J gene TRBJ1-1; 9 bases match TRBD1. Germline V lookup: CDR1 MNHEY, CDR2 SMNVEV (reference sequence). Trimming removed 3 bases from V and 4 bases from J; junction bases left unmatched: 9. The CDR3 has 16 residues. CDR3 sequence: CASSLGQGWVGTEAFF. The DNA of the CDR3 is TGTGCCAGCAGTTTGGGACAGGGATGGGTCGGCACTGAAGCTTTCTTT.

As concerns this clonotype: A read error may account for a junction end that differs from germline. This chain connects TRBV6-1 to TRBJ1-4; D is unclear. The CDR3 sequence is 15 residues long. From germline, CDR1 is MNHNS and CDR2 SASEGT. The CDR3 region is CAISGGAATNEKLFF. DNA for the CDR3: TGTGCCATCAGTGGAGGAGCCGCAACTAATGAAAAACTGTTTTTT.

This clonotype was recorded at least ten times. Here the CDR3 reads CASSFGTENTGELFF. As DNA, the CDR3 is TGTGCCAGCAGCTTCGGAACGGAGAACACCGGGGAGCTGTTTTTT. This chain connects TRBV5-5 to TRBJ2-2; no clear D. The V end lost 2 bases, the J end lost 1 base, and 9 bases lay between the germline ends. The CDR3 is 15 amino acids. Looked up from germline, CDR1 is SGHKS and CDR2 is YYEKEE (reference sequence). Variable domain in full (rest from reference TRBV5-5 and TRBJ2-2): DAGVTQSPTHLIKTRGQQVTLRCSPISGHKSVSWYQQVLGQGPQFIFQYYEKEERGRGNFPDRFSARQFPNYSSELNVNALLLGDSALYLCASSFGTENTGELFFGEGSRLTVL.

Concerning this clonotype: It is unclear where the CDR3 begins or ends on the DNA, so no DNA is shown, and the CDR3 is as TCRdb lists it. The genes are TRBV28 and TRBJ2-2; no check of the table's D call, TRBD1, against the DNA was made. Germline CDR1 and CDR2: MDHEN and SYDVKM. The CDR3 is 16 residues long, counting both termini. CDR3 sequence reads: CASKWTGGSGELFFFF.

This clonotype was recorded many times. The gene calls are TRBV5-1 and TRBJ2-1, with TRBD2 identical over 11 bases. The length of the CDR3 is 15 residues. The V gene end was trimmed by 0 bases and the J gene end by 6 bases; junction bases not matched to a gene: 2. From germline, CDR1 is SGHRS and CDR2 YFSETQ. This CDR3 is CASSLVTSGGNEQFF. In DNA form, the CDR3 reads TGCGCCAGCAGCTTGGTTACTAGCGGGGGCAATGAGCAGTTCTTC.

This clonotype showed up many times. V usage is TRBV30 and J usage is TRBJ2-7; D uncertain. The ends were cut back, 0 bases at V and 3 bases at J, with 9 bases in the middle. The V gene's germline CDR1 is GTSNPN and CDR2 SVGIG (reference sequence). The length of the CDR3 is 13 residues. The CDR3 loop reads CAWSVMQDYEQYF. CDR3 DNA: TGTGCCTGGAGTGTTATGCAGGACTACGAGCAGTACTTC.

The rearrangement joins TRBV27 to TRBJ1-1; D remains ambiguous. Deletions cut 6 bases from V and 5 bases from J, with 13 bases between. The length of the CDR3 is 13 residues. Germline CDR1 is MNHEY and CDR2 is SMNVEV (reference sequence). CDR3: CASSLYSHTEAFF. CDR3 DNA: TGTGCCAGCAGCCTCTACTCGCATACTGAAGCTTTCTTT.

This clonotype was counted ten times or more. V gene TRBV23-1 combines with J gene TRBJ1-1, with TRBD1 matching 9 bases. TRBV23-1 is noted as an ORF with a role that remains uncertain. V was pared by 3 bases and J by 5 bases, with 13 bases of the junction left unmatched. The length of the CDR3 is 17 residues. The CDR3 DNA is TGCGCCAGCAGTCATTTGGGGATAGGGGACAGGGTAACTGAAGCTTTCTTT. As protein: CASSHLGIGDRVTEAFF.

This chain uses TRBV10-3 with TRBJ2-5; D is possibly TRBD2 (6 bases). Trimming removed 6 bases from V and 2 bases from J, with 10 bases in between. The CDR3 is 13 residues long. Germline CDR1 is ENHRY and CDR2 is SYGVKD. The CDR3 protein is CAIRPGLQETQYF. The CDR3 bases are TGTGCCATCAGACCGGGACTGCAAGAGACCCAGTACTTC.

In its sample, this clonotype was seen many times. The rearrangement uses TRBV29-1 and TRBJ2-7; 7 nucleotides align to TRBD1. With V trimmed by 0 bases and J by 0 bases, 5 bases remained unmatched. The CDR3 covers 15 residues. Germline V gene sequence: CDR1 SQVTM, CDR2 ANQGSEA. CDR3: CSVEDFGTDSYEQYF. In DNA, the CDR3 is TGCAGCGTTGAAGATTTCGGGACAGACTCCTACGAGCAGTACTTC.

This clonotype was observed at least ten times. The chain joins TRBV25-1 to TRBJ2-5; no clear D. Trimming stripped 3 bases from V and 1 base from J, with 6 bases between. Looked up from germline, CDR1 is MGHDK and CDR2 is SYGVNS. This CDR3 region has 13 residues. The CDR3 loop reads CASSETPQETQYF. In DNA, the CDR3 is TGTGCCAGCAGTGAGACCCCCCAAGAGACCCAGTACTTC.

There are many counts of this clonotype. The chain employs TRBV7-9 and TRBJ2-7, with a possible D match to TRBD2 (6 bases). The CDR3 loop spans 12 amino acids. The V and J ends lost 4 bases and 4 bases respectively, with 8 bases between them. Germline CDR1 reads SEHNR; CDR2 reads FQNEAQ (reference sequence). CDR3 in DNA: TGTGCCAGCAGCTCAGGACTATACGAGCAGTACTTC. It encodes CASSSGLYEQYF.

This clonotype was recorded many times. The chain links TRBV14 to TRBJ1-2, with D perhaps TRBD1 (5 bases). CDR3 length: 17 residues. CDR1 is SGHDN, CDR2 FVKESK, per germline. V was pared by 0 bases and J by 4 bases, with 18 bases between. CDR3 in DNA: TGTGCCAGCAGCCAAGACCACCCAGGGCTATCGCTCTATGGCTACACCTTC. Its protein product is CASSQDHPGLSLYGYTF. The full variable domain, completed using reference TRBV14 and TRBJ1-2, is EAGVTQFPSHSVIEKGQTVTLRCDPISGHDNLYWYRRVMGKEIKFLLHFVKESKQDESGMPNNRFLAERTGGTYSTLKVQPAELEDSGVYFCASSQDHPGLSLYGYTFGSGTRLTVV.

This clonotype was found many times. The chain joins TRBV13 to TRBJ2-1, with TRBD1 identical over 10 bases. CDR3 size: 17 residues. Losses at the gene ends were 5 bases for V and 10 bases for J; bases not matched to a gene: 17. Germline-derived CDR1 and CDR2 are PRHDT and FYEKMQ (reference sequence). For the CDR3, the DNA is TGTGCCAGCAGCACAAGAGGACAGGGGGAGGCCGAGGTGGAGCAGTTCTTC. It translates to CASSTRGQGEAEVEQFF.